This T cell receptor beta chain was recorded in a study of beta chain features in type 1 diabetes (dated by TCRdb to 2016 to 2019). General notes on the study: No differences in mean age, gender distribution, total cell number or subset yield were found between patients and healthy donors. A total of 85 million to 110 million sorted cells were examined across all samples, and RNA yield correlated strongly with the number of cells per subset. The study compared the TCRB repertoires of sorted circulating CD4+ T cell subsets in recently diagnosed type 1 diabetes patients with those in matched healthy donors. Whereas all 30 or so donors provided naive and central memory subsets, regulatory and stem cell-like memory subsets were isolated from just 8 patients and roughly eight healthy donors. What the authors observed across the whole study: Naive, central memory and regulatory TCRB repertoires appeared to be more similar among patients than among healthy donors. HLA sub-analyses involved small numbers of individuals, so any influence of HLA type on TCRB rearrangement remained unresolved. Because cDNA was sequenced instead of genomic DNA, highly expressing activated cells could be over-represented, though the groups showed no difference in activation or CD3 levels. PCR might favor shorter templates, but patient and control samples were amplified and corrected together, so any skew would affect both groups equally. Fewer insertions and more nucleotide deletions at VDJ recombination sites were observed in patients with type 1 diabetes, implying thymic rearrangement abnormalities. Type 1 diabetes patients showed a moderate but significant shortening of TCRB CDR3 length in all four CD4+ subsets.

Each donor gave one peripheral blood draw, about 110 mL on average, collected into heparinised tubes. Naive, central memory, regulatory and stem cell-like memory CD4+ T cells were sorted on a BD FACSAria II using a panel including CD45RO, CCR7, CD25, CD127, CD95 and CD27. All sorted populations exceeded 98% purity. PBMCs were separated immediately by Lymphoprep density gradient centrifugation and were stained directly, without being cultured. So that batch effects would be minimized, each experiment stained and sorted samples in pairs, pairing one healthy donor with one patient. This clone showed up just a few times. Its specific antigen is unknown. Base qualities were left out, and no much larger clone turns up one base away. The entire isolated RNA was reverse transcribed using the High Capacity cDNA Reverse Transcription Kit, and thus expressed TCRB transcripts were sequenced. Deep immunoSEQ sequencing was applied to naive, central memory and regulatory T cell samples, giving an average of roughly 3.5 million total reads per sample. Sorted cells were lysed in RLT buffer and RNA was extracted with DNase-treated RNeasy Micro or Mini kits, depending on cell number. Each cell subset was processed on its own to prevent cross-contamination, while patient and healthy donor samples were processed together. The immunoSEQ multiplex PCR was used to amplify TCRB sequences from cDNA, yielding 87-bp fragments that span the CDR3 region. Amplicons were sequenced on the Illumina HiSeq platform. Under the source paper's analysis protocol: PCR bias was computationally corrected using synthetic template baselines, reads within Hamming distance 2 were collapsed, and singletons that could not be merged were discarded. Reads were aligned to IMGT to assign V, D and J genes, CDR3 length, and insertions or deletions at six rearrangement sites. Within each subset, clonotype counts were normalized to the number of sorted cells before true diversity and Gini coefficients were calculated with the tcR R package. Repertoire sharing was quantified using the overlap coefficient calculated on TCRB nucleotide sequences. Out-of-frame TCRB sequences from naive cells were analyzed to stand in for the pre-selection repertoire. What TCRdb holds here is the immuneACCESS table cut down to in-frame rearrangements. Part of the clones is not present; checked against another copy, under half of the missing clones reflect an unresolved V gene, and the others are unexplained. The V and J calls and the clone size are those of that table, but D and trimming were determined from the DNA. Here the sample has some 290,000 clones; around 25% occur a single time. Of the sample, roughly 0.011% is held by the ten largest clones.

The TCR originated in a woman aged 25 to 39 with type 1 diabetes. Sequencing was carried out using naive CD4+ T cells from blood. Read against the paper, the sample's cell subset or site label means: true naive CD4+ T cells.

The CDR3 amino acid sequence is: CASSAGTSGRDDSYEQYF. The DNA is as follows: TGTGCCAGCAGCGCCGGGACTAGCGGGAGGGATGACTCCTACGAGCAGTACTTC. This sequence uses TRBV9 and TRBJ2-7, and 16 junctional nucleotides match TRBD2. In the germline V gene, CDR1 corresponds to SGDLS and CDR2 to YYNGEE. V is cut back by 3 bases and J by 0 bases, with 6 bases in the junction unmatched. Its CDR3 holds 18 amino acids, cysteine through phenylalanine. The kept DNA is CDR3 alone, 54 bases in frame from the first base.